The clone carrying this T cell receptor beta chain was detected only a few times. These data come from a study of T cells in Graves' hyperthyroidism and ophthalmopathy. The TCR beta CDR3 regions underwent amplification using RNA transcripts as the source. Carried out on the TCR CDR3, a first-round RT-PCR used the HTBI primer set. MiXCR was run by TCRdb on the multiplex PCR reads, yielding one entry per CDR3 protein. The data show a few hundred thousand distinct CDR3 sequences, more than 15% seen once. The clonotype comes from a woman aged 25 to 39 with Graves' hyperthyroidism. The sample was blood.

CDR3 amino acids: CSARDPSANNEQFF. DNA of the CDR3: TGCAGTGCTAGGGACCCTAGCGCTAACAATGAGCAGTTCTTC. The rearrangement links TRBV20-1 to TRBJ2-1; D possibly corresponds to TRBD2 (6 bases). V was pared by 3 bases and J by 5 bases, with 14 bases between. Germline CDR1 is DFQATT and CDR2 is SNEGSKA (reference sequence). The CDR3 extends over 14 amino acids.